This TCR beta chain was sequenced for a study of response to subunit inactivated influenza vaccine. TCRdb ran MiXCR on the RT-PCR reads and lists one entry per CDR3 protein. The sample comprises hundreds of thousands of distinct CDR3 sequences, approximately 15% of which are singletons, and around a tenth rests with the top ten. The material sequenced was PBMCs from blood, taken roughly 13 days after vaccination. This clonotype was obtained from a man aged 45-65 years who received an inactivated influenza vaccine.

In DNA form, the CDR3 reads TGTGCCAGCAGCCAAGACCTACCGCCGGGAGCGAGGAATGAGCAGTTCTTC. This gives the protein CASSQDLPPGARNEQFF. The chain combines TRBV4-2 with TRBJ2-1; maybe TRBD2 (6 bases). The CDR3 runs to 17 residues. V lost 0 bases, J lost 7 bases, and 19 bases lay in between. Germline-derived CDR1 and CDR2 are LGHNA and YNFKEQ.